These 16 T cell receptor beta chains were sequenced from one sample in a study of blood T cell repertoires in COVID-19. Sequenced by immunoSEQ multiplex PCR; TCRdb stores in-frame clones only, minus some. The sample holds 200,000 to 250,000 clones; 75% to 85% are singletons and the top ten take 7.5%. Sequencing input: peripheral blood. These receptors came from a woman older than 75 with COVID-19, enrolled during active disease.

The CDR3 is CASSPRTPMNTEAFF. The CDR3 region has the DNA TGTGCCAGCAGCCCAAGGACACCCATGAACACTGAAGCTTTCTTT. The genes are TRBV7-2 and TRBJ1-1; tentatively, D is TRBD1 (5 bases). The CDR3 spans 15 residues. Germline assignment: CDR1 SGHTA and CDR2 FQGNSA. The V gene lost 5 bases and the J gene lost 0 bases, with 13 bases spanning the gap.

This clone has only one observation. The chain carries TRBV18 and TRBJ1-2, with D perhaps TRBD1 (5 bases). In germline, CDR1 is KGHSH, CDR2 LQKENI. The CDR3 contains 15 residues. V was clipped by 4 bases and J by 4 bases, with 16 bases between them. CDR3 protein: CASSLGSTGTYGYTF. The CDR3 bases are TGTGCCAGCTCACTGGGATCAACAGGAACCTATGGCTACACCTTC.

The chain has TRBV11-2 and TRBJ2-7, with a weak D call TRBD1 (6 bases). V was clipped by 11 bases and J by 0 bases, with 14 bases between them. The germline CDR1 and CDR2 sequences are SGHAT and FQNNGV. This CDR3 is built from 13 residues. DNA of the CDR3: TGTGCCGGTTTAAGCAGGGGCTCCTACGAGCAGTACTTC. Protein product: CAGLSRGSYEQYF. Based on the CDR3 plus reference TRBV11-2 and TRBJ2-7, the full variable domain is EAGVAQSPRYKIIEKRQSVAFWCNPISGHATLYWYQQILGQGPKLLIQFQNNGVVDDSQLPKDRFSAERLKGVDSTLKIQPAKLEDSAVYLCAGLSRGSYEQYFGPGTRLTVT.

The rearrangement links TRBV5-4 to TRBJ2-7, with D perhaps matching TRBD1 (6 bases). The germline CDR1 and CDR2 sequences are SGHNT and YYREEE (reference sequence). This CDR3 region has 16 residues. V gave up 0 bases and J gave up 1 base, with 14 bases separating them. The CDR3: CASSLGSGVGSYEQYF. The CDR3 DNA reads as TGTGCCAGCAGCTTGGGGTCAGGGGTAGGATCCTACGAGCAGTACTTC.

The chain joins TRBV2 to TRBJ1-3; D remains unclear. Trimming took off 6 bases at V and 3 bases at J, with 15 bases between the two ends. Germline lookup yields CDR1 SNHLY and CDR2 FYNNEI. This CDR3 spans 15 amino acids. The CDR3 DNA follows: TGTGCCAGCAGGGTCGAGGCGATCGGTGGAAACACCATATATTTT. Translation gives CASRVEAIGGNTIYF.

DNA of the CDR3: TGCGCCAGCAGCCAAGAGGGCCGGCAGAACAATCAGCCCCAGCATTTT. It yields the protein CASSQEGRQNNQPQHF. The chain combines TRBV4-1 with TRBJ1-5; D is undetermined. The CDR3 is made up of 16 amino acids. In germline, CDR1 is MGHRA, CDR2 YSYEKL. V lost 0 bases to trimming and J lost 3 bases, with 12 bases between them.

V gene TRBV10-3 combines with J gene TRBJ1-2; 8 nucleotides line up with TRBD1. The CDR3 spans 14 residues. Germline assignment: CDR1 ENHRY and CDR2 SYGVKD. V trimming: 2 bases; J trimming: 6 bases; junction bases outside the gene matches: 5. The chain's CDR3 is CAISEPQGAHGYTF. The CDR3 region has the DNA TGTGCCATCAGTGAGCCTCAGGGGGCACATGGCTACACCTTC.

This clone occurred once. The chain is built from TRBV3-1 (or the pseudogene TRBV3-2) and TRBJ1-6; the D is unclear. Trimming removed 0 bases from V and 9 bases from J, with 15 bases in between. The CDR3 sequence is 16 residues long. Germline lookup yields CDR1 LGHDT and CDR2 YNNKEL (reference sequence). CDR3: CASSQERGLTGSPLHF. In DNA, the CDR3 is TGTGCCAGCAGCCAAGAACGAGGGCTAACCGGTTCACCCCTCCACTTT.

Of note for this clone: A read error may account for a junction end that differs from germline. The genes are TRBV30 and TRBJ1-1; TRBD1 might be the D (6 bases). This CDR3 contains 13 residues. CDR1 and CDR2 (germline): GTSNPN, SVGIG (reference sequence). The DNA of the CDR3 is TGTGCTTGGACAGACAGCATGAACACTGAAGCTTTCTTT. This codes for CAWTDSMNTEAFF.

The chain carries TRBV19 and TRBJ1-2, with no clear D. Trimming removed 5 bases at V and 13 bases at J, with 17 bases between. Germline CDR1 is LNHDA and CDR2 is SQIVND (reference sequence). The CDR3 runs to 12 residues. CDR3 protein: CASSSVEGSLTF. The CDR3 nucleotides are TGTGCCAGTAGTTCGGTCGAGGGCTCCCTCACCTTC.

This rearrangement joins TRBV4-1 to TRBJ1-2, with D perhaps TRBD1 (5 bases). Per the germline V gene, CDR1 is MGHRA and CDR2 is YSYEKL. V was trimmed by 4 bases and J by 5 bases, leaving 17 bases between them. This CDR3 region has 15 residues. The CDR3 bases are TGCGCCAGCAGCCCTGGGGGAGGGGCGCGATATGGCTACACCTTC. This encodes CASSPGGGARYGYTF.

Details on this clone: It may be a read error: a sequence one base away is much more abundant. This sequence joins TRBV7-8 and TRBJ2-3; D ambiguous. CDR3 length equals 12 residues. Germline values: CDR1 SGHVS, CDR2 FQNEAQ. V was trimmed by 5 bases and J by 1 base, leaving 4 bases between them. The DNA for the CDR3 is TGTGCCAGCAGCCCCGGCACAGATACGCAGTATTTT. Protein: CASSPGTDTQYF.

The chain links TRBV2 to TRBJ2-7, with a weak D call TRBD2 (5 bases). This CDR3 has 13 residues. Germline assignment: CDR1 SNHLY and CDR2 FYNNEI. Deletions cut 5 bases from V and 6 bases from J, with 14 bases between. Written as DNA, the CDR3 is TGTGCCAGCAGTTCGGACTTAATTAGCGAGCAGTACTTC. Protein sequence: CASSSDLISEQYF.

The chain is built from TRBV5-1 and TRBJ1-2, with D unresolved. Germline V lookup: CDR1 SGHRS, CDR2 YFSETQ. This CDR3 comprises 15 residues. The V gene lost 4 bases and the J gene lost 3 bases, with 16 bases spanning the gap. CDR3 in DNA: TGCGCCAGCAGCCTCCTCGAGGGAGGGTACTATGGCTACACCTTC. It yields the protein CASSLLEGGYYGYTF.

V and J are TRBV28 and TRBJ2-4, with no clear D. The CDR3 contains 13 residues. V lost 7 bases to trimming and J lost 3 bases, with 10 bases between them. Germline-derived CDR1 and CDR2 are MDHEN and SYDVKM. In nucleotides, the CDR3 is TGTGCCAGCAAGACTTTGGGCAAAAACATTCAGTACTTC. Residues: CASKTLGKNIQYF.

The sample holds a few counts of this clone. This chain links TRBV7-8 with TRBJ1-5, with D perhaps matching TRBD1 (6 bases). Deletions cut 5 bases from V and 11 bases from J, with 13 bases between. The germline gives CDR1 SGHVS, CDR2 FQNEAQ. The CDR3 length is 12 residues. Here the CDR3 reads CASSLRGRTQHF. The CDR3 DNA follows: TGTGCCAGCAGCCTCAGGGGACGGACCCAGCATTTT.